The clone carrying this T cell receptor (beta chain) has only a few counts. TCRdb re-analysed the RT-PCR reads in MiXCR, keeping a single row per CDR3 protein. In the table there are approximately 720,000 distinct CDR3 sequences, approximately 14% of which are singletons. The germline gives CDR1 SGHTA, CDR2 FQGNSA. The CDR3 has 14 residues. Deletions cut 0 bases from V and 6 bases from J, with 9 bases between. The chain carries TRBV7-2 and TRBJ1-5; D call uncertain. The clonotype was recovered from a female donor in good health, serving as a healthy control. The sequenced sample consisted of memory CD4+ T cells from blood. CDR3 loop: CASSLALGIQPQHF. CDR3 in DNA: TGTGCCAGCAGCTTAGCGCTGGGGATTCAGCCCCAGCATTTT.